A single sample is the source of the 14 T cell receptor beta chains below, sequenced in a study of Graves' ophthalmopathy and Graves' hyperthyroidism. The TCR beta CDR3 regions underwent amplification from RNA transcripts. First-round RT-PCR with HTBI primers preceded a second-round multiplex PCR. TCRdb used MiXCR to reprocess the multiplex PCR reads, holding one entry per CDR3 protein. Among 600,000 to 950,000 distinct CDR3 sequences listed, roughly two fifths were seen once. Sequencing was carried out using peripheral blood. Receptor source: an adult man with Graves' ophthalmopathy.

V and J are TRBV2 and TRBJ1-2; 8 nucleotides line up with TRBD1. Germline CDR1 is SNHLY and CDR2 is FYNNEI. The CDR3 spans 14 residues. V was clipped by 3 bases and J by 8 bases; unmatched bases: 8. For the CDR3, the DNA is TGTGCCAGCAGTGACCGACAGGGGCCCGAAGGCTACACCTTC. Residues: CASSDRQGPEGYTF.

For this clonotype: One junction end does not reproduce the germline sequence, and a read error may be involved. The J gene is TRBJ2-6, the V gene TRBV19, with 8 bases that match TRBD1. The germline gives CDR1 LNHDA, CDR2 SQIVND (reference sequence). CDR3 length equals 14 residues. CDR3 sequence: CASSIPTGGNVLTF. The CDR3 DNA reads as TGTGCCAGTAGTATCCCAACAGGGGGCAACGTCCTGACTTTC.

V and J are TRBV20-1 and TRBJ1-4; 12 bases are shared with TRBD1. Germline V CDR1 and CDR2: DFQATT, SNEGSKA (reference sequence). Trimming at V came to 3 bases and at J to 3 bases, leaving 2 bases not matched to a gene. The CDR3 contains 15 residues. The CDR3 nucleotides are TGCAGTGCTAGGGGACAGGGGGCCCCTAATGAAAAACTGTTTTTT. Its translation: CSARGQGAPNEKLFF.

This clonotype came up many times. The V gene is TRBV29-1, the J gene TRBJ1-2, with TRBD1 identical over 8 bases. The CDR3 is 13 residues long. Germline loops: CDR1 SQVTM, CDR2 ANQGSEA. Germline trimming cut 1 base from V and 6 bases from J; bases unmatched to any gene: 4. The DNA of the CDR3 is TGCAGCGTTGAAGCAGGGGGCTCCAATGGCTACACCTTC. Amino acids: CSVEAGGSNGYTF.

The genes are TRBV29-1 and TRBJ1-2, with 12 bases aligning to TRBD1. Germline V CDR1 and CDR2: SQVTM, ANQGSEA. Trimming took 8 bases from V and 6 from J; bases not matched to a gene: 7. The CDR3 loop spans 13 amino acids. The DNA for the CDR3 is TGCAGCTCACCCGGGACAGGGGGCGATGGCTACACCTTC. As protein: CSSPGTGGDGYTF. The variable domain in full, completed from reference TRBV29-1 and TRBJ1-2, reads SAVISQKPSRDICQRGTSLTIQCQVDSQVTMMFWYRQQPGQSLTLIATANQGSEATYESGFVIDKFPISRPNLTFSTLTVSNMSPEDSSIYLCSSPGTGGDGYTFGSGTRLTVV.

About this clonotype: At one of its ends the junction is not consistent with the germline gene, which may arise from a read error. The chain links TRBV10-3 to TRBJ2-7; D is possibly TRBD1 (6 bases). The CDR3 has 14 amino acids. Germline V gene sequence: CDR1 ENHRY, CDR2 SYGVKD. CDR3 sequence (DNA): TGTGCCAGCAGTGAAGGACAGTGGGCGGAAGAGCAGTACTTC. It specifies CASSEGQWAEEQYF.

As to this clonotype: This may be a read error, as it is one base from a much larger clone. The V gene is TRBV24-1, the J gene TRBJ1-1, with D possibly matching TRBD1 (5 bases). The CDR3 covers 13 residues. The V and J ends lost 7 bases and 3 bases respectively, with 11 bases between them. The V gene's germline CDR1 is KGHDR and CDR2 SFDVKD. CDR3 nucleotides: TGTGCCACCAGACAGGCTTCACACACTGAAGCTTTCTTT. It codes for CATRQASHTEAFF.

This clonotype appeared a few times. This CDR3 reads CASSLVVRASGGQPQHF. The CDR3 coding sequence is TGTGCCAGCAGCTTAGTCGTTAGGGCGTCGGGAGGTCAGCCCCAGCATTTT. V is TRBV7-2 and J is TRBJ1-5; D call uncertain. CDR3 size: 17 residues. V was trimmed by 1 base and J by 6 bases, leaving 19 bases between them. The germline V gene encodes CDR1 SGHTA and CDR2 FQGNSA.

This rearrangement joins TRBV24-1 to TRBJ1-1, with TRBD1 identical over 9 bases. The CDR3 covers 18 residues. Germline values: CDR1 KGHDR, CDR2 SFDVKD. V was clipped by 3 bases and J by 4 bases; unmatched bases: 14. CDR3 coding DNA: TGTGCCACCAGTGATCGGGGACTAGCGGGACAGGGTGGCACTGAAGCTTTCTTT. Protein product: CATSDRGLAGQGGTEAFF.

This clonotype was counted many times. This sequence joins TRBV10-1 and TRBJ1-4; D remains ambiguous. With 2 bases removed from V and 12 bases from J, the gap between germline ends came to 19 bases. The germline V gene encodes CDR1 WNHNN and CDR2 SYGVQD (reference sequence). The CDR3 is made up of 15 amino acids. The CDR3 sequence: CASSENQDPAGELFF. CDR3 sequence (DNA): TGCGCCAGCAGTGAGAATCAGGACCCGGCGGGCGAACTGTTTTTT.

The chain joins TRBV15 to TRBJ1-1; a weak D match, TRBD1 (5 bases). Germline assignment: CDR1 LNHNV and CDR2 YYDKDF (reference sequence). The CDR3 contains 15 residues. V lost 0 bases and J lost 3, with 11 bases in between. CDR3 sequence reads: CATSRDRGVDTEAFF. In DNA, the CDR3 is TGTGCCACCAGCAGAGATCGGGGGGTGGACACTGAAGCTTTCTTT.

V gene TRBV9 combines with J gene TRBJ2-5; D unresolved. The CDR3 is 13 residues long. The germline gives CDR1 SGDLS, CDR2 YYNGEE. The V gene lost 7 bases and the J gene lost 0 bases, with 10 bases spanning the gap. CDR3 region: CASSPRHQETQYF. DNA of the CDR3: TGTGCCAGCTCACCAAGGCACCAAGAGACCCAGTACTTC.

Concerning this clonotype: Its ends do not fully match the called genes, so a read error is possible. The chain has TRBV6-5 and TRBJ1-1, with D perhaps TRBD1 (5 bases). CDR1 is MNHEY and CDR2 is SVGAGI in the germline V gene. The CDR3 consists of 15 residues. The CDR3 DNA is TGTGCCAGCAGTTACTCGAGACAGTGGAACGCTGAAGCTTTCTTT. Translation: CASSYSRQWNAEAFF.

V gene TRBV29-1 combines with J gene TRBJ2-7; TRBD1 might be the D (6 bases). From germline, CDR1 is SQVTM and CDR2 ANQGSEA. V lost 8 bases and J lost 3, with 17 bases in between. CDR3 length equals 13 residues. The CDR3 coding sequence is TGCAGCAGCCAAGACAGGTGGGGCTACGAGCAGTACTTC. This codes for CSSQDRWGYEQYF.